Listed here are 28 T cell receptor beta chains from one sample, sequenced in a study of CD8 T cells in Susac syndrome. RNA, at 0.5 to 1 ug, was reverse transcribed with random hexamers. Via MiXCR, TCRdb re-called the immunoSEQ multiplex PCR reads, giving one row per CDR3 protein. The repertoire holds more than 250,000 distinct CDR3 sequences, with 90% to 95% as singletons. The sequencing sample was made of CD4+ T cells from PBMCs. These receptors were taken from a human donor with multiple sclerosis.

The chain has TRBV20-1 and TRBJ2-2; 7 nucleotides line up with TRBD2. This CDR3 contains 20 residues. The junction had 24 bases not matched to a gene; V was cut back by 5 bases and J by 3 bases. Germline CDR1 DFQATT, CDR2 SNEGSKA (reference sequence). CDR3 nucleotides: TGCAGTGCTCCCGGGTCCGGGAGGCTAGCGGCCCCGGGAGACACCGGGGAGCTGTTTTTT. It translates to CSAPGSGRLAAPGDTGELFF.

This rearrangement joins TRBV11-2 to TRBJ1-6, with a possible D match to TRBD1 (5 bases). The germline V gene has CDR1 SGHAT and CDR2 FQNNGV. The CDR3 extends over 15 amino acids. The V end lost 1 base, the J end lost 10 bases, and 14 bases lay between the germline ends. CDR3 coding DNA: TGTGCCAGCAGCTTAGCGGGGGGTTGGGAATCACCCCTCCACTTT. This sequence encodes CASSLAGGWESPLHF.

The CDR3 sequence: CASTTAASGRLRLMIFKYF. The CDR3 bases are TGCGCCAGCACCACAGCCGCAAGCGGGAGGCTTCGACTCATGATATTCAAGTACTTC. The chain has TRBV23-1 and TRBJ2-5; the match to TRBD2 covers 9 bases. TRBV23-1 is an ORF for which the function is uncertain. The length of the CDR3 is 19 residues. With 7 bases clipped from V and 12 bases from J, the junction kept 30 bases outside the gene matches.

The V and J genes are TRBV2 and TRBJ2-6; 7 bases are a match to TRBD1. With V trimmed by 3 bases and J by 2 bases, 4 bases remained unmatched. The CDR3 extends over 16 amino acids. CDR1 SNHLY and CDR2 FYNNEI come from the germline V gene. The CDR3 bases are TGTGCCAGCAGTGAGACAGGGCCGACTGGGGCCAACGTCCTGACTTTC. Its protein product is CASSETGPTGANVLTF.

The chain links TRBV5-4 to TRBJ2-5, with TRBD1 identical over 7 bases. V was pared by 1 base and J by 6 bases, with 9 bases of the junction left unmatched. Germline V gene lookup returns CDR1 SGHNT and CDR2 YYREEE (reference sequence). CDR3 length equals 15 residues. The CDR3 bases are TGTGCCAGCAGCTTGCGAGGGGGCAGTAAGAAGACCCAGTACTTC. It codes for CASSLRGGSKKTQYF.

The chain recombines TRBV2 with TRBJ2-2; 8 nucleotides agree with TRBD1. With 7 bases clipped from V and 1 base from J, the junction kept 5 bases outside the gene matches. Germline CDR1 and CDR2: SNHLY and FYNNEI. CDR3 length equals 15 residues. The CDR3 DNA is TGTGCCAGCATTTTTGGGACAGGGAACACCGGGGAGCTGTTTTTT. It codes for CASIFGTGNTGELFF. The full variable domain, rest sourced from reference TRBV2 and TRBJ2-2, is EPEVTQTPSHQVTQMGQEVILRCVPISNHLYFYWYRQILGQKVEFLVSFYNNEISEKSEIFDDQFSVERPDGSNFTLKIRSTKLEDSAMYFCASIFGTGNTGELFFGEGSRLTVL.

V usage is TRBV18 and J usage is TRBJ2-1; D not resolved. V lost 5 bases to trimming and J lost 1 base, with 9 bases between them. Per the germline V gene, CDR1 is KGHSH and CDR2 is LQKENI. CDR3 length equals 14 residues. The CDR3 here is CASSVSQSYNEQFF. DNA of the CDR3: TGTGCCAGCTCAGTGTCGCAGTCCTACAATGAGCAGTTCTTC.

In its sample, this clonotype was seen once. The chain couples TRBV7-9 to TRBJ2-1; D is unresolved. Germline CDR1 and CDR2: SEHNR and FQNEAQ (reference sequence). This CDR3 spans 11 amino acids. The V and J ends lost 9 bases and 1 base respectively, with 4 bases between them. The DNA of the CDR3 is TGTGCCAGTGTATCCTACAATGAGCAGTTCTTC. Its protein is CASVSYNEQFF.

CDR3: CASSRGQGGSSYEQYF. The CDR3, as DNA: TGTGCCAGTAGTAGGGGACAGGGGGGATCCTCCTACGAGCAGTACTTC. J is TRBJ2-7 and V is TRBV19; 11 bases fit TRBD1. Germline V gene data show CDR1 as LNHDA and CDR2 as SQIVND (reference sequence). J lost 0 bases, V lost 4 bases, and 5 bases had no gene match. The CDR3 covers 16 residues.

The chain employs TRBV11-1 and TRBJ2-1, with D possibly TRBD1 on 5 matching bases. CDR3 length: 13 residues. Trimming pared 4 bases from V and 10 bases from J, leaving 14 bases between. The V gene's germline CDR1 is SGHAT and CDR2 FQDESV (reference sequence). The CDR3 region is CASSSDQGYEQFF. The CDR3 DNA follows: TGTGCCAGCAGCTCCGACCAGGGATACGAGCAGTTCTTC.

The chain has TRBV29-1 and TRBJ1-1; weak D call: TRBD1 (6 bases). The germline V gene has CDR1 SQVTM and CDR2 ANQGSEA. Deletions cut 7 bases from V and 1 base from J, with 13 bases between. The CDR3 has 13 amino acids. The CDR3 region is CSGGTTPNTEAFF. CDR3 in DNA: TGCAGCGGGGGGACAACCCCGAACACTGAAGCTTTCTTT.

The chain employs TRBV18 and TRBJ1-3, with D possibly being TRBD1 (5 bases). V lost 1 base, J lost 0 bases, and 10 bases lay in between. The CDR3 is 16 residues long. The V gene's germline CDR1 is KGHSH and CDR2 LQKENI. In DNA form, the CDR3 reads TGTGCCAGCTCACCACAAGGGGCACTCTCTGGAAACACCATATATTTT. Protein product: CASSPQGALSGNTIYF.

The chain employs TRBV6-5 and TRBJ1-2; maybe TRBD1 (5 bases). The V gene's germline CDR1 is MNHEY and CDR2 SVGAGI. The CDR3 totals 14 residues. Trimming left V 5 bases short and J 1 base short, with 11 bases between. The CDR3 DNA follows: TGTGCCAGCAGTCGCACGGGACGTAACTATGGCTACACCTTC. The encoded protein is CASSRTGRNYGYTF.

There are a few counts of this clonotype. The rearrangement links TRBV6-1 to TRBJ2-3; possible D gene TRBD2, 5 bases. This CDR3 has 14 amino acids. CDR1 is MNHNS, CDR2 SASEGT, per germline. Trimming took 5 bases from V and 2 from J, leaving 11 bases between them. The CDR3 bases are TGTGCCAGCAGTAGTGGAGGAACCACAGATACGCAGTATTTT. It codes for CASSSGGTTDTQYF.

V usage is TRBV5-1 and J usage is TRBJ2-7; D remains ambiguous. The CDR3 length is 14 residues. Germline loops: CDR1 SGHRS, CDR2 YFSETQ. V lost 4 bases, J lost 2 bases, and 13 bases lay in between. The chain's CDR3 is CASSPTAVTYEQYF. As DNA, the CDR3 is TGCGCCAGCAGCCCGACGGCAGTTACCTACGAGCAGTACTTC.

The rearrangement joins TRBV25-1 to TRBJ2-5, with D possibly called TRBD1 or TRBD2 (5 bases each). In germline, CDR1 is MGHDK, CDR2 SYGVNS. CDR3 length equals 14 residues. Trimming cost V 5 bases and J 4 bases, with 14 bases left between them. CDR3 nucleotides: TGTGCCAGCAGTTCCCGGGACCTCCTAGAGACCCAGTACTTC. Its protein product is CASSSRDLLETQYF.

The V call is TRBV29-1, the J call TRBJ2-3; 7 positions match TRBD1. Per germline, CDR1 SQVTM and CDR2 ANQGSEA. V gave up 0 bases and J gave up 5 bases; unmatched junction bases: 20. The CDR3 extends over 19 amino acids. CDR3 region: CSVEDLGSRGQIPVDTQYF. In DNA form, the CDR3 reads TGCAGCGTTGAAGATCTTGGGTCGAGGGGGCAAATCCCTGTAGATACGCAGTATTTT.

The rearrangement uses TRBV19 and TRBJ1-2, with no clear D. This CDR3 has 12 amino acids. The V gene's germline CDR1 is LNHDA and CDR2 SQIVND (reference sequence). The V end lost 6 bases, the J end lost 3 bases, and 8 bases lay between the germline ends. Here the CDR3 DNA reads TGTGCCAGTAGGTGGGCAGACTATGGCTACACCTTC. Translating it yields CASRWADYGYTF.

The chain has TRBV19 and TRBJ2-4; 8 positions match TRBD1. The CDR3 contains 13 residues. The V and J ends lost 3 bases and 9 bases, in that order; junction bases with no gene match: 4. The germline V gene has CDR1 LNHDA and CDR2 SQIVND (reference sequence). The CDR3 sequence: CASSINRGSIQYF. The CDR3 DNA reads as TGTGCCAGTAGTATCAACAGGGGGAGCATTCAGTACTTC.

The chain links TRBV7-2 to TRBJ1-3; the match to TRBD1 covers 10 bases. Germline V gene sequence: CDR1 SGHTA, CDR2 FQGNSA. After removal of 5 bases from V and 3 bases from J, the junction contained 7 bases not matched to a gene. This CDR3 region has 16 residues. CDR3 coding DNA: TGTGCCAGCAGCCCCGGGACAGGGGCTTATGGAAACACCATATATTTT. Amino acid sequence: CASSPGTGAYGNTIYF. The full variable domain, completed using reference TRBV7-2 and TRBJ1-3, is GAGVSQSPSNKVTEKGKDVELRCDPISGHTALYWYRQSLGQGLEFLIYFQGNSAPDKSGLPSDRFSAERTGGSVSTLTIQRTQQEDSAVYLCASSPGTGAYGNTIYFGEGSWLTVV.

The chain recombines TRBV5-1 with TRBJ2-7; 12 nucleotides match TRBD1. CDR3 size: 17 residues. The V and J ends lost 3 bases and 6 bases, in that order; junction bases with no gene match: 13. The germline V gene has CDR1 SGHRS and CDR2 YFSETQ. The CDR3 coding sequence is TGCGCCAGCAGCTCGCGCACACCGGGACAGGGGGCTCCCGAGCAGTACTTC. Its protein is CASSSRTPGQGAPEQYF.

The rearrangement links TRBV12-3 or TRBV12-4 to TRBJ1-4; D is possibly TRBD1 (5 bases). This CDR3 contains 16 residues. The V gene lost 5 bases and the J gene lost 2 bases, with 15 bases spanning the gap. The CDR3 nucleotides read TGTGCCAGCAGTCCGTCCCCCCCAGGGACTAATGAAAAACTGTTTTTT. Protein product: CASSPSPPGTNEKLFF.

This rearrangement joins TRBV7-2 to TRBJ1-5; 8 bases align to TRBD1. The CDR3 spans 15 residues. V lost 0 bases, J lost 6 bases, and 4 bases stayed unmatched. Germline values: CDR1 SGHTA, CDR2 FQGNSA. The CDR3, as DNA: TGTGCCAGCAGCTTAGCACCAGGGGGCGGTCAGCCCCAGCATTTT. Amino acids: CASSLAPGGGQPQHF.

Turning to this clonotype: The junction and the germline gene differ at one end; a read error may be behind it. V usage is TRBV20-1 and J usage is TRBJ1-4; tentative D call: TRBD1 (6 bases). The germline CDR1 and CDR2 sequences are DFQATT and SNEGSKA (reference sequence). This CDR3 region has 14 residues. CDR3 bases: TGCAGTGCTAGGCCCACAGGGCCGGAGGAAAAACTGGTTTTT. This gives the protein CSARPTGPEEKLVF.

The chain is built from TRBV29-1 and TRBJ1-2, with D possibly being TRBD1 (6 bases). CDR1 is SQVTM and CDR2 is ANQGSEA in the germline V gene. V was pared by 4 bases and J by 8 bases, with 11 bases between. The CDR3 sequence is 11 residues long. The CDR3 DNA reads TGCAGCGTTGGAGGGACACAAGGCTACACCTTC. It codes for CSVGGTQGYTF.

The chain joins TRBV7-2 to TRBJ2-3; 7 nucleotides line up with TRBD1. The CDR3 runs 15 residues. Trimming cost V 5 bases and J 0 bases; bases outside gene matches: 5. Germline V CDR1 and CDR2: SGHTA, FQGNSA. CDR3 nucleotide sequence: TGTGCCAGCAGCCGAGACAGGGCAAGCACAGATACGCAGTATTTT. Its translation is CASSRDRASTDTQYF. Drawing the rest from reference TRBV7-2 and TRBJ2-3, the complete variable domain is GAGVSQSPSNKVTEKGKDVELRCDPISGHTALYWYRQSLGQGLEFLIYFQGNSAPDKSGLPSDRFSAERTGGSVSTLTIQRTQQEDSAVYLCASSRDRASTDTQYFGPGTRLTVL.

J is TRBJ2-1 and V is TRBV6-2 or TRBV6-3; 7 positions match TRBD1. This CDR3 contains 15 residues. Germline V gene lookup returns CDR1 MNHEY and CDR2 SVGEGT. The junction had 6 bases not matched to a gene; V was cut back by 5 bases and J by 2 bases. The CDR3 coding sequence is TGTGCCAGCAGTCTACAGGGGACCACCTACAATGAGCAGTTCTTC. Protein: CASSLQGTTYNEQFF.

This clonotype was counted once. The chain combines TRBV7-2 with TRBJ2-7; 12 nucleotides line up with TRBD2. The CDR3 is 14 residues long. After removal of 5 bases from V and 6 bases from J, the junction contained 5 bases not matched to a gene. From germline, CDR1 is SGHTA and CDR2 FQGNSA. CDR3 loop: CASSAAGLAGEQYF. CDR3 nucleotide sequence: TGTGCCAGCAGCGCCGCGGGACTAGCGGGCGAGCAGTACTTC.